This T cell receptor beta chain was recovered during a study of OX40 agonist ivuxolimab in advanced cancers. Study at large: Dose-escalation patients had hepatocellular carcinoma, melanoma, renal cell or head and neck cancer. Therapy given before enrollment (anti-PD-1, anti-PD-L1 or anti-CTLA-4) was allowed, and roughly 41% had some. Overall study results and limits: CD8+ T cells (on average) carried more expanded clones than CD4+ T cells.

Repertoires were generated with immunoSEQ multiplex PCR, while TCRdb's copy carries only in-frame clones and drops some. Of over 90,000 clones in the sample, 94% were seen once. On this clone: The antigen is undetermined.

V was shortened by 1 base and J by 8 bases, with 11 bases between the two germline ends. This CDR3 comprises 14 residues. Germline CDR1 reads MGHDK; CDR2 reads SYGVNS. Sample: CD4+ or CD8+ T cells sorted from blood, taken in a trial of the OX40 agonist ivuxolimab. This receptor was taken from an adult with an advanced solid tumor such as melanoma, head and neck, liver or kidney cancer. The V gene is TRBV25-1, the J gene TRBJ1-4; D gene unclear. The CDR3 sequence: CASSEWARSEKLFF. The CDR3 DNA follows: TGTGCCAGCAGTGAATGGGCCCGTTCAGAAAAACTGTTTTTT.